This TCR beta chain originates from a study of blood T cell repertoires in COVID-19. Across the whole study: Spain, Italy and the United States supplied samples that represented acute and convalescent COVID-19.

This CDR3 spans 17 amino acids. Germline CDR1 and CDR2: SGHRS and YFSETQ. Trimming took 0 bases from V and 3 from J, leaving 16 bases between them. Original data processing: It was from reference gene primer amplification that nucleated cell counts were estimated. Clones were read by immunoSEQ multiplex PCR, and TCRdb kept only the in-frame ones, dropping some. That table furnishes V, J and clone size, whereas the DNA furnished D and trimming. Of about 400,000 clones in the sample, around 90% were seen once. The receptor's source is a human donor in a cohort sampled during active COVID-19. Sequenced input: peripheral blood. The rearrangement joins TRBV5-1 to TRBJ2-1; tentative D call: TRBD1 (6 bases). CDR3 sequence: CASSLETGSVSYNEQFF. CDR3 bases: TGCGCCAGCAGCTTGGAAACAGGGTCTGTCAGCTACAATGAGCAGTTCTTC.